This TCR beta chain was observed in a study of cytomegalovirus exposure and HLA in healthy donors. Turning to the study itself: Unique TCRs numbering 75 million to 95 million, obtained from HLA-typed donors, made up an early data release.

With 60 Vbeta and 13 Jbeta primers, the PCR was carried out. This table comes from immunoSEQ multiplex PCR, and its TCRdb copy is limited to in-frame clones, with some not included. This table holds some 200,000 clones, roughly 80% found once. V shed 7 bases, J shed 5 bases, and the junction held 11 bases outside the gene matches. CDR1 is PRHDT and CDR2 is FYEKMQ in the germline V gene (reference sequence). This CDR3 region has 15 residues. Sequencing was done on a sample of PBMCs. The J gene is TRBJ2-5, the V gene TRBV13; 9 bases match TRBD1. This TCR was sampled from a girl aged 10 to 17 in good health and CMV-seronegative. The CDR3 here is CASTIGTGYGETQYF. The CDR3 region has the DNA TGTGCCAGCACAATCGGGACAGGGTACGGGGAGACCCAGTACTTC.